This TCR beta chain was captured in a study of blood T cell repertoires in COVID-19 (dated by TCRdb to 2020 to 2022). General notes on the study: The collaborator samples originated in the United States, Italy and Spain and spanned the acute and convalescent phases of COVID-19. The sample metadata nearly always contained a de-identified subject ID, COVID-19 status, age in years and sex. The material from the prospective study consisted of cDNA or gDNA derived from T cells, B-cell-depleted T cells, or PBMCs. The repertoires were released in a freely available public database meant as a resource for research on the immune response to SARS-CoV-2. The samples were drawn from two sources: the first 160 participants of the ongoing ImmuneRACE study, and 1,000 to 1,500 subjects contributed by 6 global collaborators. The dataset comprised deeply sampled blood TCRbeta repertoires from subjects exposed to, actively infected with, or recovered from COVID-19. Where available, HLA class I and class II types were obtained from metadata supplied by the sample provider rather than from assay-based typing. Study-wide findings and limitations: Clinical and demographic metadata were provided uncurated, with the amount varying by source and participant.

Remarks on this clone: The antigen it recognizes is unknown. No base qualities exist here, and no much larger clone lies one base off it.

The immunoSEQ Assay, a bias-controlled multiplex PCR, was used to amplify TCRbeta CDR3 regions from genomic DNA. Processing in the source paper ran as follows. Nucleated cell counts per sample were estimated from amplification of reference gene primers within the assay. Sequence reads were collapsed and filtered to measure the absolute abundance of every unique TCRbeta CDR3 rearrangement. For each sample, productive Simpson clonality was calculated as the square root of Simpson's diversity index over productive rearrangements. TCRdb limited this immuneACCESS table to in-frame rearrangements with V and J called. A share of clones is missing; checked studies link under half to unresolved V genes, and the rest is unexplained. The V and J calls and clone size were taken over from that table, and D and trimming were inferred from the DNA. Recorded for this sample are approximately 300,000 clones; 90% of them occurred a single time. The top ten hold roughly 2.6% of the sample.

The CDR3 has 13 amino acids, counting the end cysteine and phenylalanine. Just CDR3 DNA is preserved here, 39 bases in frame from base 1. From a lookup of the germline V gene (reference sequence), CDR1 and CDR2 are MNHEY and SMNVEV. Deletion took 0 bases off V and 2 bases off J, with a span of 4 bases between the germline ends. Participants in the prospective study were aged roughly 18 to 95 years, lived in under 30 United States geographic areas, and enrolled through a virtual design. In the prospective study, participants were assigned to cohorts based on the clinical history participants reported in a screening survey and a study questionnaire. Recovered participants in ImmuneRACE Cohort 3 were defined as having two consecutive negative NP/OP PCR tests, clearance from a healthcare professional, or resolution of symptoms. In the prospective study, whole blood, serum and a nasopharyngeal or oropharyngeal swab were collected from each participant by mobile phlebotomists. Over a roughly two-month period, participants in the prospective study had the option of providing additional blood draws and questionnaires. Before DNA extraction, prospective study blood samples were shipped either frozen or at room temperature.

The rearranged chain carries TRBV27 and TRBJ1-1; the D gene assignment is ambiguous. This TCR came from a man in his sixties who had recovered from COVID-19. Sequencing used PBMCs or T cells enriched from blood (not recorded which). The nucleotide sequence is given as TGTGCCAGCAGTTTATCCTATAACACTGAAGCTTTCTTT. Its protein is CASSLSYNTEAFF.